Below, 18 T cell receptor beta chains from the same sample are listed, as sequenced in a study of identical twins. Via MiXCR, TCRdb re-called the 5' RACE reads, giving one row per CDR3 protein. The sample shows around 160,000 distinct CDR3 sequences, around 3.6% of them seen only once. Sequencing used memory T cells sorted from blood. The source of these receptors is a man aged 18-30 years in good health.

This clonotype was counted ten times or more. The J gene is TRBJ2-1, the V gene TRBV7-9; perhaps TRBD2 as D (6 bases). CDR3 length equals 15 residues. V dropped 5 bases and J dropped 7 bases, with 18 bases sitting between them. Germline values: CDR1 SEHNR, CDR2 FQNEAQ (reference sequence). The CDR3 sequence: CASSQGTGSTNEQFF. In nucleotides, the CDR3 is TGTGCCAGCAGCCAAGGCACCGGGAGTACAAATGAGCAGTTCTTC.

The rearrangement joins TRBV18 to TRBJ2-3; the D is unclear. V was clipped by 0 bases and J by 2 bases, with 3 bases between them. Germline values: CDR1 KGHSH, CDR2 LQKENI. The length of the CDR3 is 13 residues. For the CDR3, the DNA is TGTGCCAGCTCACCACCTTCCACAGATACGCAGTATTTT. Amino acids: CASSPPSTDTQYF.

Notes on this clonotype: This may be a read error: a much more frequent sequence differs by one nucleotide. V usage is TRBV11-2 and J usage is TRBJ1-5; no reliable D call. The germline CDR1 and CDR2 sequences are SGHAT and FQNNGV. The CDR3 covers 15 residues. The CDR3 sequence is CASSLDVGVNRPQHF. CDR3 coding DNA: TGTGCCAGCAGCTTAGATGTCGGGGTTAATCGGCCCCAGCATTTT.

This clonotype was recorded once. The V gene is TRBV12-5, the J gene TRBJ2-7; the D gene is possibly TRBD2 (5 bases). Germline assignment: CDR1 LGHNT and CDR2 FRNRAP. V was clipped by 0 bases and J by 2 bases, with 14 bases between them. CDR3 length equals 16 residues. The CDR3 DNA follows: TGTGCTAGTGGTTTGGTACTAGGGCTTTACCCCTACGAGCAGTACGTC. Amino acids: CASGLVLGLYPYEQYV.

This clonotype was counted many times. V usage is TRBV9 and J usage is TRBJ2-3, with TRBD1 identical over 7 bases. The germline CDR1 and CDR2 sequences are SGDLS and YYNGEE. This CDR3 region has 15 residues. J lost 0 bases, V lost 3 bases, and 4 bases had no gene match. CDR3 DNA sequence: TGTGCCAGCAGCGGGACAGGTCTAAGCACAGATACGCAGTATTTT. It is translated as CASSGTGLSTDTQYF.

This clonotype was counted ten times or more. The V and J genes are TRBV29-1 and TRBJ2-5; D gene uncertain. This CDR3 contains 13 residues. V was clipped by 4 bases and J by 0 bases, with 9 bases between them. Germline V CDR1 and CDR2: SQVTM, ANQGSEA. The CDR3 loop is CSVVEQHQETQYF. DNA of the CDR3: TGCAGCGTTGTCGAACAGCACCAAGAGACCCAGTACTTC.

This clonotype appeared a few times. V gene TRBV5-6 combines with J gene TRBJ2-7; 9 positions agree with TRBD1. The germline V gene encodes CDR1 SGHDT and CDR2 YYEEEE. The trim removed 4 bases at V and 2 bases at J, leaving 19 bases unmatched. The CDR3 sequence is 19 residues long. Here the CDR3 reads CASSAIRDRAIAGPYEQYV. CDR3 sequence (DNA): TGTGCCAGCAGCGCTATCCGGGACAGGGCTATAGCGGGCCCCTACGAGCAGTACGTC.

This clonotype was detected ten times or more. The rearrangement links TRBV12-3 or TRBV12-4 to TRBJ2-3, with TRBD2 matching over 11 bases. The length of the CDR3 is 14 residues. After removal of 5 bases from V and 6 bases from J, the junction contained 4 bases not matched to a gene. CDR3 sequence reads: CASSGLAGGDTQYF. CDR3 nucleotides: TGTGCCAGCAGTGGTCTAGCGGGGGGTGATACGCAGTATTTT.

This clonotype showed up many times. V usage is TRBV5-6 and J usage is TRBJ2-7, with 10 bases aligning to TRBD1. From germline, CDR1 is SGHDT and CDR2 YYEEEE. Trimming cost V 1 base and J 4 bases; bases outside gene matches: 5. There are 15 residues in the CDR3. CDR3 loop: CASSLTGQGGYEQYF. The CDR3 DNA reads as TGTGCCAGCAGCTTGACTGGACAGGGGGGGTACGAGCAGTACTTC.

CDR3 sequence: CASSPESEELFF. The DNA of the CDR3 is TGTGCCAGCTCACCGGAATCGGAGGAGCTGTTTTTT. The chain joins TRBV18 to TRBJ2-2; D is unresolved. The germline CDR1 and CDR2 sequences are KGHSH and LQKENI. The ends were cut back, 3 bases at V and 10 bases at J, with 9 bases in the middle. This CDR3 has 12 amino acids.

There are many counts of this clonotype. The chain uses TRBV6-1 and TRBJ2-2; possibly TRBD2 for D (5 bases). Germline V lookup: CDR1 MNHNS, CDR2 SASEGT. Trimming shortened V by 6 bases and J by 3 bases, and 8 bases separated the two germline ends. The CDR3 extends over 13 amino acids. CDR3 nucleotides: TGTGCCAGCAGCGGACTCTACACCGGGGAGCTGTTTTTT. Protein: CASSGLYTGELFF.

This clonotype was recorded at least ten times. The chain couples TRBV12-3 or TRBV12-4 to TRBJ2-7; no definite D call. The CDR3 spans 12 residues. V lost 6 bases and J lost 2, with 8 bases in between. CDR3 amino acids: CASSPGAYEQYF. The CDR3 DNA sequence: TGTGCCAGCAGCCCTGGGGCCTACGAGCAGTACTTC.

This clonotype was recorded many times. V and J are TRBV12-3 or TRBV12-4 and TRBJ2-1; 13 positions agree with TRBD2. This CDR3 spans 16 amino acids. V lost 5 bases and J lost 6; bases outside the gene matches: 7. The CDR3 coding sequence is TGTGCCAGCAGTCCAGAACTAGCGGGGGGGGGCAATGAGCAGTTCTTC. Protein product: CASSPELAGGGNEQFF.

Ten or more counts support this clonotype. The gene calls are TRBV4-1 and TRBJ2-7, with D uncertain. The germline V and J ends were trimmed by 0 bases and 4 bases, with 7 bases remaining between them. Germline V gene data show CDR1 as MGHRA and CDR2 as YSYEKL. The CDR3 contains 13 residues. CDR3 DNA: TGCGCCAGCAGCCAAGATACAGAGTACGAGCAGTACGTC. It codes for CASSQDTEYEQYV.

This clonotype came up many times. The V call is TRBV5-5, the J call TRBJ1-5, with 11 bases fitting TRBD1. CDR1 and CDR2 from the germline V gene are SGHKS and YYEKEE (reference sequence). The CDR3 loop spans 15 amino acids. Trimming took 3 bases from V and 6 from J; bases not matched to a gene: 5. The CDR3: CASSSGQGGTQPQHF. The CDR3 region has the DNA TGTGCCAGCAGCTCGGGACAGGGGGGGACTCAGCCCCAGCATTTT.

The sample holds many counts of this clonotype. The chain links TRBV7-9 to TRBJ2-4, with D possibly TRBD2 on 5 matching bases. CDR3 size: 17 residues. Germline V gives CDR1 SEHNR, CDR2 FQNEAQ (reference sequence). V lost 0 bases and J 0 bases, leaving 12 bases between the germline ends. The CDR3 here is CASSLANRGTAKNIQYF. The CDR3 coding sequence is TGTGCCAGCAGCTTAGCGAACCGGGGTACAGCCAAAAACATTCAGTACTTC.

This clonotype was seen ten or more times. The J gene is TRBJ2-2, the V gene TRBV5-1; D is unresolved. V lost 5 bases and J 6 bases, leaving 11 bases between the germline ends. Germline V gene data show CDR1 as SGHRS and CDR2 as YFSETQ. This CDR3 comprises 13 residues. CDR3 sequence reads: CASSLGLSGELFF. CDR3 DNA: TGCGCCAGCAGTCTGGGGTTGTCCGGGGAGCTGTTTTTT.

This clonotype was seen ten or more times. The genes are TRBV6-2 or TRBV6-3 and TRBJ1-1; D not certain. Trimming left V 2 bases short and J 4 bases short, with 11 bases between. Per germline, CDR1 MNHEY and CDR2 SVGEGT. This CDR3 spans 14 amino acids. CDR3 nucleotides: TGTGCCAGCAGTTACCCCGTAACGGCCACTGAAGCTTTCTTT. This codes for CASSYPVTATEAFF.